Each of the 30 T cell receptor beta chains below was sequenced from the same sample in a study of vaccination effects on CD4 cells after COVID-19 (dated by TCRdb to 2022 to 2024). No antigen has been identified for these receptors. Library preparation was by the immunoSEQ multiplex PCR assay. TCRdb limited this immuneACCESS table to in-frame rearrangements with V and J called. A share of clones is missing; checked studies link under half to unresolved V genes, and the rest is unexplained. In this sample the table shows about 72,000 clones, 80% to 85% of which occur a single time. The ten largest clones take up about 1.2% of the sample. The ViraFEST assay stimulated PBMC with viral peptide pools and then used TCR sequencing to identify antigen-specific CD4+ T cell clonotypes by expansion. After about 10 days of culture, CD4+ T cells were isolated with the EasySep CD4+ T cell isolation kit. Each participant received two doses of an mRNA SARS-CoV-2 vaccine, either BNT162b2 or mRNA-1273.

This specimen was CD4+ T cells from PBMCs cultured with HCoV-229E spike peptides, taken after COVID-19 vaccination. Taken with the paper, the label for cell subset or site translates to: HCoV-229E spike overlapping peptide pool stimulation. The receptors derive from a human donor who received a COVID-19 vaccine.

The DNA of the CDR3 is TGTGCCTGGAGTGGAGGGCAGGGCAATCAGCCCCAGCATTTT. This codes for CAWSGGQGNQPQHF. This chain joins TRBV30 and TRBJ1-5; D is unresolved. CDR3 length: 14 amino acids. Germline loops: CDR1 GTSNPN, CDR2 SVGIG (reference sequence). V was cut by 1 base and J by 2 bases, with 9 bases left in between.

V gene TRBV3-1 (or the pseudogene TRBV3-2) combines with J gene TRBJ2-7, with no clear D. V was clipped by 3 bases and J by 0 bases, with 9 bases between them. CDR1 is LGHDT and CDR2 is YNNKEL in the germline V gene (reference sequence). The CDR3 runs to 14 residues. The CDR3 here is CASSQGSSSYEQYV. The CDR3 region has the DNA TGTGCCAGCAGCCAGGGGTCGAGCTCCTACGAGCAGTACGTC.

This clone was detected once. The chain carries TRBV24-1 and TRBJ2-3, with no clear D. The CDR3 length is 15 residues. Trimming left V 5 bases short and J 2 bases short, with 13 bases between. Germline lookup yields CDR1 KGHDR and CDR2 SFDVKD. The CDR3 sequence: CATSGRNTLTDTQYF. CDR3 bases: TGTGCCACCAGTGGTCGGAACACGCTCACAGATACGCAGTATTTT.

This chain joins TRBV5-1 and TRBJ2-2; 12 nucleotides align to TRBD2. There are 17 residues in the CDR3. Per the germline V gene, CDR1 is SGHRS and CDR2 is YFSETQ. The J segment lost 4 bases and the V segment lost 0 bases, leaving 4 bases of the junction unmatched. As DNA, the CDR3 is TGCGCCAGCAGCTTGGTTCCTAGCGGGGGGGCCACCGGGGAGCTGTTTTTT. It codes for CASSLVPSGGATGELFF.

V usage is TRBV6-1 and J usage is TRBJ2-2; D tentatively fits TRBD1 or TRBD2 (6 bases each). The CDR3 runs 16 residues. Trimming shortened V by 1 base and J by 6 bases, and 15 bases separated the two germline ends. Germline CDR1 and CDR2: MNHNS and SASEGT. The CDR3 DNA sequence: TGTGCCAGCAGTGAAGTAGGGGGGTTTCGGGCCGGGGAGCTGTTTTTT. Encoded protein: CASSEVGGFRAGELFF.

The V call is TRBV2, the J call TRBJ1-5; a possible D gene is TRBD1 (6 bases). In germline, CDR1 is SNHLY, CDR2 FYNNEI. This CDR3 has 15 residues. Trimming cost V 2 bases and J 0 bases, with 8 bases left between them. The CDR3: CASSESGASNQPQHF. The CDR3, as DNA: TGTGCCAGCAGTGAATCGGGGGCTAGCAATCAGCCCCAGCATTTT.

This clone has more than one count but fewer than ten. The CDR3 coding sequence is TGTGCCAGCAGTTTCCGGGGACTGTTTTTT. Translating it yields CASSFRGLFF. This rearrangement joins TRBV6-5 to TRBJ2-2, with a weak D call TRBD2 (5 bases). V was shortened by 4 bases and J by 14 bases, with 8 bases between the two germline ends. In germline, CDR1 is MNHEY, CDR2 SVGAGI. The CDR3 runs 10 residues.

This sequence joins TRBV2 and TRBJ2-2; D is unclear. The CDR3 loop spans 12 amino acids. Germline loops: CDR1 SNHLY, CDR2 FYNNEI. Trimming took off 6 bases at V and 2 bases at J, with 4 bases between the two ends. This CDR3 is CASSGNTGELFF. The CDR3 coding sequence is TGTGCCAGCAGCGGTAACACCGGGGAGCTGTTTTTT.

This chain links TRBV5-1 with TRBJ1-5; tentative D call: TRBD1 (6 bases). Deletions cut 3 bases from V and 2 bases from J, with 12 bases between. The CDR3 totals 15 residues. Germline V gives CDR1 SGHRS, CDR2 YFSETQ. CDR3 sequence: CASSSVGGGNQPQHF. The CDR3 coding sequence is TGCGCCAGCAGCTCGGTAGGGGGTGGCAATCAGCCCCAGCATTTT.

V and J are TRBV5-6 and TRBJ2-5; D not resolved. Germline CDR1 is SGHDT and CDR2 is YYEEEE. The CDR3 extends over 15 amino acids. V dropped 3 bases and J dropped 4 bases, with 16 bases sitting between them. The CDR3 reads CASSYRTVWGETQYF. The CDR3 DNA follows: TGTGCCAGCAGCTACCGGACGGTATGGGGAGAGACCCAGTACTTC.

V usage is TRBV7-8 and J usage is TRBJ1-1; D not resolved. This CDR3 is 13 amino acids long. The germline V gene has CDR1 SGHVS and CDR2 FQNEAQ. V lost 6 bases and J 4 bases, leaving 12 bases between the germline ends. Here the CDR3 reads CASSRSESTEAFF. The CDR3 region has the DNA TGTGCCAGCAGTCGGTCGGAGTCCACTGAAGCTTTCTTT.

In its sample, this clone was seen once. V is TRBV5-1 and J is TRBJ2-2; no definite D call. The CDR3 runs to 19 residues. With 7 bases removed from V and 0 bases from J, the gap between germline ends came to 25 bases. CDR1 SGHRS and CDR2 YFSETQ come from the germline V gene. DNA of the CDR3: TGCGCCAGCCTTGCCGATCACTCATACGGTATTGCGAACACCGGGGAGCTGTTTTTT. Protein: CASLADHSYGIANTGELFF.

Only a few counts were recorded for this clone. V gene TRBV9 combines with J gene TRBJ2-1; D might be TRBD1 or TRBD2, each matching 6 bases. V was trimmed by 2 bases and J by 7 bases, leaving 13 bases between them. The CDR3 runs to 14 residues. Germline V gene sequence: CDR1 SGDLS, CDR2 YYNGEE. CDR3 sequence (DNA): TGTGCCAGCAGCGTTGGGGGGCCCGGTAATGAGCAGTTCTTC. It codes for CASSVGGPGNEQFF.

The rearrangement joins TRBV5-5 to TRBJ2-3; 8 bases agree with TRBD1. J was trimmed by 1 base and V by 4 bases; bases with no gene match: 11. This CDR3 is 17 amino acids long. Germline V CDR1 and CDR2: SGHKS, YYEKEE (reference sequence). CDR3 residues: CASSRLGDRIRTDTQYF. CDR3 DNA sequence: TGTGCCAGCAGCCGATTGGGGGACAGGATACGCACAGATACGCAGTATTTT.

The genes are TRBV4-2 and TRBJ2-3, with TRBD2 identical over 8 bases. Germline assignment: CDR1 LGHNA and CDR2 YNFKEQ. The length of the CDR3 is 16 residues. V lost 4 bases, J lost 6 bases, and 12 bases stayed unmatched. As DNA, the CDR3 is TGTGCCAGCAGCCTCTTAGGGACTAGTGGCGAGGATACGCAGTATTTT. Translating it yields CASSLLGTSGEDTQYF.

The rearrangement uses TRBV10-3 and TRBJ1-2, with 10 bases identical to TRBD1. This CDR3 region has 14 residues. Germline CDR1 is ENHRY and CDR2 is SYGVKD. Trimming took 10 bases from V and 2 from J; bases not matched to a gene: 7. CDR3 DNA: TGTGCCACCGGGACAGGGGAAAGGAACTATGGCTACACCTTC. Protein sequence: CATGTGERNYGYTF.

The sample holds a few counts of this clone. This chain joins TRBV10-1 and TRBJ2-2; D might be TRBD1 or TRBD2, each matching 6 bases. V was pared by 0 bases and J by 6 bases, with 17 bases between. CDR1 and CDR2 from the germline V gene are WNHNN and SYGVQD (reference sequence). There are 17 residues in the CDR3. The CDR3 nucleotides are TGCGCCAGCAGTGAGTCGACTAGGGGGGCCCCCGCCGGGGAGCTGTTTTTT. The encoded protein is CASSESTRGAPAGELFF.

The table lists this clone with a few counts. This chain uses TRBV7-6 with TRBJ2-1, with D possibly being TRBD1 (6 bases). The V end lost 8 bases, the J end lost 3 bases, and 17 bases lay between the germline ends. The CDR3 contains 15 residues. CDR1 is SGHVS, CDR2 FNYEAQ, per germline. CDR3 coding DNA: TGTGCCAGCGCTCGGGGTCCAGGGGTCTACAATGAGCAGTTCTTC. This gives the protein CASARGPGVYNEQFF.

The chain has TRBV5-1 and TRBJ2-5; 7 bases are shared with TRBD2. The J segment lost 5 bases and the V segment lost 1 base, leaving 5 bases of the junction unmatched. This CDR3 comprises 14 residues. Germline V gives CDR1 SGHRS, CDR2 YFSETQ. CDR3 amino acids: CASSLRLAGETQYF. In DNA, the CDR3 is TGCGCCAGCAGCTTGAGACTAGCTGGGGAGACCCAGTACTTC.

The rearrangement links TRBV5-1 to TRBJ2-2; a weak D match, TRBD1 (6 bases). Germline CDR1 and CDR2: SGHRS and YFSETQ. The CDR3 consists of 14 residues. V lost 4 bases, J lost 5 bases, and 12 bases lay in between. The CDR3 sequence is CASSATGTTGELFF. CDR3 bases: TGCGCCAGCAGCGCTACCGGGACAACCGGGGAGCTGTTTTTT.

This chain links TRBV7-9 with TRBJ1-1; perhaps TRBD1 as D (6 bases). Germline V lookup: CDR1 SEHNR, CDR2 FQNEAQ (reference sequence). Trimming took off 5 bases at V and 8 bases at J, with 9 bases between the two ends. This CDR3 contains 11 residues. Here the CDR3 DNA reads TGTGCCAGCAGCCGACAGGTCGAAGCTTTCTTT. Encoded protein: CASSRQVEAFF.

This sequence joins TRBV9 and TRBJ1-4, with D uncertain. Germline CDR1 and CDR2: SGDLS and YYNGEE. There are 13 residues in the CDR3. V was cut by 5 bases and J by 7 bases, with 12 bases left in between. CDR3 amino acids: CASSGELGEKLFF. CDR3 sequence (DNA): TGTGCCAGCAGTGGGGAGCTGGGTGAAAAACTGTTTTTT.

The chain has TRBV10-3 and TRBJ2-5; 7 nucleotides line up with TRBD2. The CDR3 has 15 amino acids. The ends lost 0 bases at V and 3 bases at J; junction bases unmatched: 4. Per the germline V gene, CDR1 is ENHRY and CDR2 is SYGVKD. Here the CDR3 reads CAISESKAGKETQYF. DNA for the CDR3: TGTGCCATCAGTGAGTCGAAAGCGGGGAAAGAGACCCAGTACTTC.

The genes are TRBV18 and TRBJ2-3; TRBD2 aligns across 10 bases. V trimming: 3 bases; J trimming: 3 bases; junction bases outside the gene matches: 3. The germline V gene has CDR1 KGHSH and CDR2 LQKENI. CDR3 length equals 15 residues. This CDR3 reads CASSPQRGGTDTQYF. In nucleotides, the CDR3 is TGTGCCAGCTCACCTCAGCGGGGGGGTACAGATACGCAGTATTTT.

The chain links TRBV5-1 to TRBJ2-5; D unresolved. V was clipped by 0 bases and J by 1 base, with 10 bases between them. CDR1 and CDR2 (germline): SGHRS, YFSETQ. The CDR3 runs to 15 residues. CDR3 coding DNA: TGCGCCAGCAGCTTGGTTCCGGCCGGCCAAGAGACCCAGTACTTC. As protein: CASSLVPAGQETQYF.

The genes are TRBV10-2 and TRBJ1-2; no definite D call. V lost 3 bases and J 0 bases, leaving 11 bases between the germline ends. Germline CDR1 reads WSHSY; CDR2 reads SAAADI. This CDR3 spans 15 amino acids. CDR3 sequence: CASSEIGRANYGYTF. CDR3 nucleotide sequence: TGCGCCAGCAGTGAAATAGGCAGAGCTAACTATGGCTACACCTTC.

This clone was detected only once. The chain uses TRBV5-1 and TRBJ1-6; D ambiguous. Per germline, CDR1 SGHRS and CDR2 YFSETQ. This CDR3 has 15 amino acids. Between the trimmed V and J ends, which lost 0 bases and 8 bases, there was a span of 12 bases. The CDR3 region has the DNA TGCGCCAGCAGCTTGGACACCGGAGGGCATTCACCCCTCCACTTT. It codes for CASSLDTGGHSPLHF. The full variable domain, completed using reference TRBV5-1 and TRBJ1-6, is KAGVTQTPRYLIKTRGQQVTLSCSPISGHRSVSWYQQTPGQGLQFLFEYFSETQRNKGNFPGRFSGRQFSNSRSEMNVSTLELGDSALYLCASSLDTGGHSPLHFGNGTRLTVT.

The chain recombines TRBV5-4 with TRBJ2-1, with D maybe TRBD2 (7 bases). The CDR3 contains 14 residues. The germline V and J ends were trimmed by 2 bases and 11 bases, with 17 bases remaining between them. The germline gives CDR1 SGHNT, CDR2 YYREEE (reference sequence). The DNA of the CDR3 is TGTGCCAGCAGCTTCGGCGGGGGCCCTCTCAAGCAGTTCTTC. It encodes CASSFGGGPLKQFF.

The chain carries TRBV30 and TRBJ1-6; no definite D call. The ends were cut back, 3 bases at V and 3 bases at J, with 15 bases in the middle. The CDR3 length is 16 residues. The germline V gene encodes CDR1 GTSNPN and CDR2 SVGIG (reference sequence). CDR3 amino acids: CAWRSGNRVYNSPLHF. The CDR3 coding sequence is TGTGCCTGGAGGTCGGGAAACCGAGTCTATAATTCACCCCTCCACTTT.

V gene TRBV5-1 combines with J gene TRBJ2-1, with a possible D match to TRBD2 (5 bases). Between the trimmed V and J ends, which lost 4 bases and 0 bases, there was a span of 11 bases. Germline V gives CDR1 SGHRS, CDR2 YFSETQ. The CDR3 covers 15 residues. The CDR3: CASSKSGSSYNEQFF. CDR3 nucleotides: TGCGCCAGCAGCAAGAGCGGCAGCTCCTACAATGAGCAGTTCTTC.